The 25 T cell receptor beta chains below all came from one sample that was sequenced in a study of CD8+CD57+ T cells in acquired aplastic anemia. Genomic DNA acted as the template from which TCR beta VDJ combination and CDR3 sequence profiling were carried out. TCRdb independently ran MiXCR on the reads; one entry per CDR3 protein. The sample holds fewer than 250,000 distinct CDR3 sequences, 50% to 55% seen once. The source material was sorted CD4+, CD8+, or CD8+CD57+ T cells (not recorded which) from PBMCs. These receptors all stem from a human donor in good health, serving as a control.

This clonotype was observed at least ten times. The chain recombines TRBV6-1 with TRBJ2-3; D remains ambiguous. V shed 7 bases and J shed 2 bases, with 13 bases lying between them. The CDR3 loop spans 14 amino acids. Germline V gene lookup returns CDR1 MNHNS and CDR2 SASEGT. CDR3: CASTIPTPTDTQYF. For the CDR3, the DNA is TGTGCCAGCACGATCCCGACCCCCACAGATACGCAGTATTTT.

This clonotype came up a few times. V and J are TRBV25-1 and TRBJ2-5; no clear D gene. CDR3 size: 11 residues. The ends were cut back, 7 bases at V and 5 bases at J, with 8 bases in the middle. In germline, CDR1 is MGHDK, CDR2 SYGVNS. CDR3 sequence (DNA): TGTGCCAGCAAAGCGTCCGAGACCCAGTACTTC. Translated, it gives CASKASETQYF.

The gene calls are TRBV5-1 and TRBJ2-1; 9 bases fit TRBD2. There are 17 residues in the CDR3. The germline V gene encodes CDR1 SGHRS and CDR2 YFSETQ. V shed 7 bases, J shed 3 bases, and the junction held 14 bases outside the gene matches. Written as DNA, the CDR3 is TGCGCCAGCTACCGGACCCCAGCGGGGGGCCACTACAATGAGCAGTTCTTC. It codes for CASYRTPAGGHYNEQFF.

This clonotype was counted between two and nine times. The DNA for the CDR3 is TGCGCCAGCCCTCCCTCGGGACATACTTCGCTTTACGAGCAGTACTTC. Its protein is CASPPSGHTSLYEQYF. This chain links TRBV10-2 with TRBJ2-7, with a tentative D call TRBD1 (6 bases). V was trimmed by 8 bases and J by 4 bases, leaving 24 bases between them. The CDR3 contains 16 residues. The germline V gene encodes CDR1 WSHSY and CDR2 SAAADI.

The gene calls are TRBV7-2 and TRBJ1-2; 9 bases line up with TRBD1. J was trimmed by 2 bases and V by 4 bases; bases with no gene match: 2. Germline V gives CDR1 SGHTA, CDR2 FQGNSA. The CDR3 is 14 amino acids. CDR3 DNA sequence: TGTGCCAGCAGCTGGGGACAGGGAAACTATGGCTACACCTTC. Translated: CASSWGQGNYGYTF.

The rearrangement links TRBV19 to TRBJ1-4, with 10 nucleotides matching TRBD1. V was pared by 7 bases and J by 6 bases, with 8 bases of the junction left unmatched. Germline V gene lookup returns CDR1 LNHDA and CDR2 SQIVND (reference sequence). This CDR3 is built from 15 residues. This CDR3 is CASTPDRGPDEKLFF. DNA of the CDR3: TGTGCCAGTACCCCCGACAGGGGGCCTGATGAAAAACTGTTTTTT.

This clonotype was seen just once. The chain combines TRBV25-1 with TRBJ1-5; 11 bases align to TRBD1. The CDR3 contains 14 residues. V dropped 8 bases and J dropped 5; count of bases not matched to a gene: 5. Germline CDR1 and CDR2: MGHDK and SYGVNS. CDR3 protein: CASSGTGGDQPQHF. Written as DNA, the CDR3 is TGTGCCAGCTCTGGGACAGGGGGAGATCAGCCCCAGCATTTT.

The genes are TRBV2 and TRBJ2-2; 7 bases align to TRBD2. J was trimmed by 1 base and V by 5 bases; bases with no gene match: 7. Germline-derived CDR1 and CDR2 are SNHLY and FYNNEI. The CDR3 has 16 residues. This chain's CDR3 is CASSKTSTLNTGELFF. The CDR3 nucleotides read TGTGCCAGCAGTAAGACTAGCACCTTGAACACCGGGGAGCTGTTTTTT.

The chain recombines TRBV15 with TRBJ1-2; 8 bases line up with TRBD1. V dropped 1 base and J dropped 5; count of bases not matched to a gene: 12. Per germline, CDR1 LNHNV and CDR2 YYDKDF (reference sequence). There are 17 residues in the CDR3. The CDR3 loop is CATSRGSLTGEKYGYTF. CDR3 in DNA: TGTGCCACCAGCAGAGGTTCCCTGACAGGGGAAAAATATGGCTACACCTTC.

A few counts support this clonotype. CDR3 sequence: CASSITQGSYEQYF. For the CDR3, the DNA is TGTGCCAGTAGTATAACCCAGGGCTCCTACGAGCAGTACTTC. V and J are TRBV19 and TRBJ2-7, with D maybe TRBD1 (5 bases). The CDR3 consists of 14 residues. Trimming shortened V by 2 bases and J by 0 bases, and 8 bases separated the two germline ends. CDR1 LNHDA and CDR2 SQIVND come from the germline V gene (reference sequence).

The chain is built from TRBV29-1 and TRBJ1-2; 7 bases match TRBD1. Germline V gene sequence: CDR1 SQVTM, CDR2 ANQGSEA. J was trimmed by 4 bases and V by 3 bases; bases with no gene match: 5. The CDR3 length is 13 residues. CDR3 in amino acids: CSVEEGQFYGYTF. As DNA, the CDR3 is TGCAGCGTTGAGGAGGGACAGTTCTATGGCTACACCTTC.

The J gene is TRBJ1-4, the V gene TRBV5-8; D is ambiguous. The ends were cut back, 0 bases at V and 8 bases at J, with 8 bases in the middle. Germline V gene sequence: CDR1 SGHTS, CDR2 YDEGEE. The CDR3 consists of 13 residues. CDR3 sequence: CASSLAGEEKLFF. The CDR3 nucleotides are TGTGCCAGCAGCTTGGCCGGGGAGGAAAAACTGTTTTTT.

There are a few counts of this clonotype. This sequence joins TRBV10-3 and TRBJ1-2; TRBD1 is a possible D gene (5 bases). CDR3 length: 12 residues. Germline V gives CDR1 ENHRY, CDR2 SYGVKD. Deletions cut 6 bases from V and 8 bases from J, with 13 bases between. CDR3 in amino acids: CAIRIDRIGYTF. CDR3 DNA sequence: TGTGCCATCAGAATCGACAGAATCGGCTACACCTTC.

The chain is built from TRBV10-3 and TRBJ1-6; a weak D match, TRBD1 (5 bases). The ends were cut back, 4 bases at V and 5 bases at J, with 9 bases in the middle. The CDR3 sequence is 14 residues long. Germline CDR1 and CDR2: ENHRY and SYGVKD. CDR3 in amino acids: CAISGGGDNSPLHF. CDR3 in DNA: TGTGCCATCAGTGGCGGGGGGGATAATTCACCCCTCCACTTT.

The chain links TRBV20-1 to TRBJ2-7; 13 bases map to TRBD2. CDR1 and CDR2 (germline): DFQATT, SNEGSKA (reference sequence). V trimming: 1 base; J trimming: 0 bases; junction bases outside the gene matches: 6. The CDR3 sequence is 17 residues long. The DNA for the CDR3 is TGCAGTGCTAGAGCTACGGGACTAGCGGGGTTCTCCTACGAGCAGTACTTC. Amino acid sequence: CSARATGLAGFSYEQYF.

On this clonotype itself: This may be a read error: a much more frequent sequence differs by one nucleotide. This likely comes from a read error, as the CDR3 has no conserved phenylalanine or tryptophan at its end. The chain is built from TRBV19 and TRBJ2-2, with 8 bases identical to TRBD1. Germline values: CDR1 LNHDA, CDR2 SQIVND (reference sequence). The CDR3 totals 16 residues. Germline trimming cut 6 bases from V and 5 bases from J; bases unmatched to any gene: 11. CDR3 bases: TGTGCCAGTAGCAAACCTAGACAGGGGAGGACCGGGGAGCTGTTTTCT. This codes for CASSKPRQGRTGELFS.

As for this clonotype: No conserved phenylalanine or tryptophan is present at the end of the CDR3, so a read error is the likely explanation. This chain uses TRBV6-5 with TRBJ2-3, with D uncertain. V lost 3 bases to trimming and J lost 2 bases, with 12 bases between them. The germline V gene encodes CDR1 MNHEY and CDR2 SVGAGI. This CDR3 is 15 amino acids long. CDR3 coding DNA: TGTGCCAGCAGTTATGGGGTTCTTAACACAGATACGCAGTATCTT. This gives the protein CASSYGVLNTDTQYL.

This clonotype was detected a few times. The chain links TRBV10-3 to TRBJ2-5; 8 bases line up with TRBD2. The junction had 6 bases not matched to a gene; V was cut back by 10 bases and J by 5 bases. Germline assignment: CDR1 ENHRY and CDR2 SYGVKD. The CDR3 length is 12 residues. CDR3 nucleotide sequence: TGTGCCAGCTCGGGGGGGGGGGAGACCCAGTACTTC. This gives the protein CASSGGGETQYF.

This rearrangement joins TRBV2 to TRBJ2-7, with 9 bases matching TRBD1. V was pared by 3 bases and J by 5 bases, with 8 bases of the junction left unmatched. Per germline, CDR1 SNHLY and CDR2 FYNNEI. There are 15 residues in the CDR3. This chain's CDR3 is CASSDSGTGFHEQYF. The DNA of the CDR3 is TGTGCCAGCAGTGATTCGGGGACAGGGTTCCACGAGCAGTACTTC.

As to this clonotype: This likely comes from a read error, as the CDR3 has no conserved phenylalanine or tryptophan at its end. The DNA is left out, because the CDR3 cannot be placed on it with certainty; the CDR3 is given as TCRdb lists it. The gene calls are TRBV24-1 and TRBJ2-7; TRBD2 is the table's D call and was not checked against the DNA. The CDR3 is 11 amino acids in total, end residues counted. The germline gives CDR1 KGHDR, CDR2 SFDVKD. CDR3: CATSDPSVAVG.

A note on this clonotype: Because the CDR3 is missing its conserved closing phenylalanine or tryptophan, this is likely a read error. The rearrangement joins TRBV7-6 to TRBJ2-7; D is possibly TRBD2 (6 bases). Germline V gene lookup returns CDR1 SGHVS and CDR2 FNYEAQ. V was cut by 5 bases and J by 0 bases, with 17 bases left in between. The CDR3 sequence is 16 residues long. This CDR3 is CASSPQGIGSSYEQYS. The CDR3 bases are TGTGCCAGCAGCCCCCAGGGAATCGGGAGCTCCTACGAGCAGTACTCC.

This clonotype was seen a few times. V usage is TRBV10-3 and J usage is TRBJ1-2; D gene unclear. The V and J ends lost 11 bases and 9 bases respectively, with 16 bases between them. From germline, CDR1 is ENHRY and CDR2 SYGVKD. The CDR3 length is 11 residues. The CDR3 here is CASSDFPSYTF. The CDR3 DNA follows: TGTGCCTCCTCGGACTTTCCAAGCTACACCTTC.

This clonotype has only one observation. V and J are TRBV9 and TRBJ1-6; D possibly corresponds to TRBD1 (5 bases). Per germline, CDR1 SGDLS and CDR2 YYNGEE. Trimming pared 6 bases from V and 9 bases from J, leaving 13 bases between. CDR3 length: 13 amino acids. The CDR3 reads CASTLGGGSPLHF. As DNA, the CDR3 is TGTGCCAGCACCCTGGGGGGAGGTTCACCCCTCCACTTT.

This clonotype occurred many times. The chain carries TRBV28 and TRBJ1-2; D is unresolved. Germline V gene lookup returns CDR1 MDHEN and CDR2 SYDVKM. The CDR3 has 12 amino acids. V dropped 2 bases and J dropped 4 bases, with 5 bases sitting between them. DNA of the CDR3: TGTGCCAGCAGTTTAACAATCTATGGCTACACCTTC. The encoded protein is CASSLTIYGYTF.

The chain is built from TRBV7-3 and TRBJ1-6, with 12 bases fitting TRBD1. This CDR3 is built from 17 residues. The ends lost 4 bases at V and 9 bases at J; junction bases unmatched: 10. Per the germline V gene, CDR1 is SGHTA and CDR2 is FQGTGA. The CDR3 region has the DNA TGTGCCAGCAGCTGGGACAGGGGGCGATTGGGGAGTTCACCCCTCCACTTT. Translation gives CASSWDRGRLGSSPLHF.